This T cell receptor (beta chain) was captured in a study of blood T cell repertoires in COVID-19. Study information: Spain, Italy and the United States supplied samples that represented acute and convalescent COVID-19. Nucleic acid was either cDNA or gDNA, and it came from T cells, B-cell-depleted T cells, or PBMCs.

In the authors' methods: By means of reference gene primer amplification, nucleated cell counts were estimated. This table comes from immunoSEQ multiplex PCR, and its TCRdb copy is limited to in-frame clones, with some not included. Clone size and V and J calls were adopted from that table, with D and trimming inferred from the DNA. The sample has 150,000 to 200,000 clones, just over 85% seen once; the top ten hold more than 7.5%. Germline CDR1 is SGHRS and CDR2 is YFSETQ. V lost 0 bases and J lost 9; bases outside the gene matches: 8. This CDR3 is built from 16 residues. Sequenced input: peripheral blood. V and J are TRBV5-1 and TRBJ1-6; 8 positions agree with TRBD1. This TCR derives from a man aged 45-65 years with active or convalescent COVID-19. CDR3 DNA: TGCGCCAGCAGCTTGGCCGGGCAGGGGGCTTTTTCACCCCTCCACTTT. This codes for CASSLAGQGAFSPLHF.